This is a list of T cell receptor beta chains from one sample in a study of blood T cell repertoires in COVID-19. Sequenced by immunoSEQ multiplex PCR; TCRdb stores in-frame clones only, minus some. The sample lists around 37,000 clones; around 87% were seen once. The sample taken for sequencing was peripheral blood. These receptors all stem from a man aged 45-65 years with active or convalescent COVID-19. CDR3s include the opening cysteine and the closing phenylalanine or tryptophan. Fields, in order: V gene, J gene, D gene, clone size, CDR3 DNA, CDR3 protein. A D gene is named only where the DNA matches it firmly. Not every row has a clone size; where given, it reads once, few, many or a size class.

V gene: TRBV28
J gene: TRBJ2-7
D gene: TRBD2
clone size: -
CDR3 DNA: TGTGCCAGCAGTTTAGGGACTAGCATGCAATACGAGCAGTACTTC
CDR3 protein: CASSLGTSMQYEQYF

V gene: TRBV4-2
J gene: TRBJ2-3
D gene: TRBD2
clone size: -
CDR3 DNA: TGTGCCAGCAGCCAAGATTATGCTAGCGGGAGGTCGGATACGCAGTATTTT
CDR3 protein: CASSQDYASGRSDTQYF

V gene: TRBV6-5
J gene: TRBJ2-3
D gene: TRBD1
clone size: -
CDR3 DNA: TGTGCCAGCAAAAACAGGGGGCGGGACACAGATACGCAGTATTTT
CDR3 protein: CASKNRGRDTDTQYF

V gene: TRBV20-1
J gene: TRBJ2-3
D gene: -
clone size: -
CDR3 DNA: TGCAGTGCTAGAGACCGCGAGGCGCAGTATTTT
CDR3 protein: CSARDREAQYF

V gene: TRBV5-1
J gene: TRBJ1-3
D gene: TRBD1
clone size: -
CDR3 DNA: TGCGCCAGCAGCTCCCGCGGGACAGGGGGCTCTGGAAACACCATATATTTT
CDR3 protein: CASSSRGTGGSGNTIYF

V gene: TRBV18
J gene: TRBJ1-3
D gene: TRBD1
clone size: -
CDR3 DNA: TGTGCCAGCTCACCAAATCTCCAGGGGGCCTCTGGAAACACCATATATTTT
CDR3 protein: CASSPNLQGASGNTIYF

V gene: TRBV3-1/TRBV3-2
J gene: TRBJ2-1
D gene: -
clone size: -
CDR3 DNA: TGTGCCAGCAGCCAAAACCTCCAGAATGAGCAGTTCTTC
CDR3 protein: CASSQNLQNEQFF

V gene: TRBV19
J gene: TRBJ2-7
D gene: -
clone size: few
CDR3 DNA: TGTGCCAGTAGTCCCTCTCCCCGCGACTACGAGCAGTACTTC
CDR3 protein: CASSPSPRDYEQYF

V gene: TRBV2
J gene: TRBJ2-2
D gene: TRBD2
clone size: -
CDR3 DNA: TGTGCCAGCAGTCCCTGGGGACTACTAACCGCGAACACCGGGGAGCTGTTTTTT
CDR3 protein: CASSPWGLLTANTGELFF

V gene: TRBV24-1
J gene: TRBJ2-1
D gene: TRBD1
clone size: once
CDR3 DNA: TGTGCCACCAGTGGCTGGTCGAACAGGGGGCTCTACAATGAGCAGTTCTTC
CDR3 protein: CATSGWSNRGLYNEQFF

V gene: TRBV13
J gene: TRBJ2-3
D gene: TRBD2
clone size: -
CDR3 DNA: TGTGCCAGCAGCCCCCGGACTAGCGGGAGGGATACGCAGTATTTT
CDR3 protein: CASSPRTSGRDTQYF

V gene: TRBV28
J gene: TRBJ2-2
D gene: -
clone size: -
CDR3 DNA: TGTGCCAGCAGTTTCCGGAGTTTATGGCACACCGGGGAGCTGTTTTTT
CDR3 protein: CASSFRSLWHTGELFF

V gene: TRBV5-1
J gene: TRBJ2-5
D gene: -
clone size: -
CDR3 DNA: TGCGCCAGCAGCTTGCAGTCAACCGGCGGGACCCAGTACTTC
CDR3 protein: CASSLQSTGGTQYF

V gene: TRBV2
J gene: TRBJ2-3
D gene: -
clone size: -
CDR3 DNA: TGTGCCAGCAGTGTTAGCTCAGATACGCAGTATTTT
CDR3 protein: CASSVSSDTQYF

V gene: TRBV5-6
J gene: TRBJ1-2
D gene: -
clone size: -
CDR3 DNA: TGTGCCAGCAGCTTAACAGGGAACTGGGGCTACACCTTC
CDR3 protein: CASSLTGNWGYTF

V gene: TRBV7-2
J gene: TRBJ2-7
D gene: -
clone size: -
CDR3 DNA: TGTGCCAGCAGCTTAGTTCGTGACAGAGCCTACGAGCAGTACTTC
CDR3 protein: CASSLVRDRAYEQYF

V gene: TRBV7-6
J gene: TRBJ1-5
D gene: -
clone size: -
CDR3 DNA: TGTGCCAGCAGCTCTAGTCACGGAAATCAGCCCCAGCATTTT
CDR3 protein: CASSSSHGNQPQHF

V gene: TRBV27
J gene: TRBJ2-7
D gene: TRBD2
clone size: -
CDR3 DNA: TGTGCCAGCAGTTTATGGGGGACTAGCGGGAATTCCTACGAGCAGTACTTC
CDR3 protein: CASSLWGTSGNSYEQYF

V gene: TRBV7-9
J gene: TRBJ2-3
D gene: TRBD2
clone size: once
CDR3 DNA: TGTGCCAGCCGACTAGCGGGGAACACAGATACGCAGTATTTT
CDR3 protein: CASRLAGNTDTQYF

V gene: TRBV6-6
J gene: TRBJ2-2
D gene: -
clone size: -
CDR3 DNA: TGTGCCAGCAGTCTCCCGCAGACCGGGGAGCTGTTTTTT
CDR3 protein: CASSLPQTGELFF

V gene: TRBV16
J gene: TRBJ1-5
D gene: -
clone size: few
CDR3 DNA: TGTGCCAGCAGCGACCGGGAGCAAGACAATCAGCCCCAGCATTTT
CDR3 protein: CASSDREQDNQPQHF

V gene: TRBV2
J gene: TRBJ2-7
D gene: TRBD2
clone size: -
CDR3 DNA: TGTGCCAGCAGTCAGGCCCTAGCGGAACTCTCCTACGAGCAGTACTTC
CDR3 protein: CASSQALAELSYEQYF

V gene: TRBV2
J gene: TRBJ1-2
D gene: TRBD1
clone size: -
CDR3 DNA: TGTGCCAGCAGTCCCCGGACAGGCTATGGCTACACCTTC
CDR3 protein: CASSPRTGYGYTF

V gene: TRBV6-5
J gene: TRBJ2-1
D gene: -
clone size: -
CDR3 DNA: TGTGCCAGCAGTTACGAGCGGACCTACAATGAGCAGTTCTTC
CDR3 protein: CASSYERTYNEQFF

V gene: TRBV7-2
J gene: TRBJ2-5
D gene: -
clone size: once
CDR3 DNA: TGTGCCAGCAGCTCGGGAGAGACCCAGTACTTC
CDR3 protein: CASSSGETQYF

V gene: TRBV9
J gene: TRBJ2-3
D gene: -
clone size: once
CDR3 DNA: TGTGCCAGCAGCGAGGGGGGGAGCACAGATACGCAGTATTTT
CDR3 protein: CASSEGGSTDTQYF

V gene: TRBV5-1
J gene: TRBJ2-5
D gene: TRBD2
clone size: -
CDR3 DNA: TGCGCCAGCAGCTTAGCGGGAGGGAGGGAGACCCAGTACTTC
CDR3 protein: CASSLAGGRETQYF

V gene: TRBV5-5
J gene: TRBJ2-3
D gene: -
clone size: -
CDR3 DNA: TGTGCCAGCAGCACCACGGGAAGAGATACGCAGTATTTT
CDR3 protein: CASSTTGRDTQYF

V gene: TRBV4-1
J gene: TRBJ1-1
D gene: -
clone size: -
CDR3 DNA: TGCGCCAGCAGCCGTGTCGTGCAGGTTAAACAAGTTGTCGCTGAAGCTTTCTTT
CDR3 protein: CASSRVVQVKQVVAEAFF

V gene: TRBV11-2
J gene: TRBJ1-6
D gene: TRBD1
clone size: once
CDR3 DNA: TGTGCCAGCAGCCCAGGGACAGGCGGGAGTTCACCCCTCCACTTT
CDR3 protein: CASSPGTGGSSPLHF

V gene: TRBV18
J gene: TRBJ2-3
D gene: TRBD2
clone size: -
CDR3 DNA: TGTGCCAGCTCACCGGTGTTTGGTAGCGGGAGATCGGATACGCAGTATTTT
CDR3 protein: CASSPVFGSGRSDTQYF

V gene: TRBV29-1
J gene: TRBJ1-5
D gene: TRBD1
clone size: -
CDR3 DNA: TGCAGCGTTGGACAGGGAAGGGGTCAGCCCCAGCATTTT
CDR3 protein: CSVGQGRGQPQHF

V gene: TRBV6-2/TRBV6-3
J gene: TRBJ2-1
D gene: TRBD2
clone size: -
CDR3 DNA: TGTGCCAGCAGTTACCCGAGCGGGGCGAGCTCCTACAATGAGCAGTTCTTC
CDR3 protein: CASSYPSGASSYNEQFF

V gene: TRBV18
J gene: TRBJ1-5
D gene: -
clone size: -
CDR3 DNA: TGTGCCAGCTCACCGGAGAGCAATCAGCCCCAGCATTTT
CDR3 protein: CASSPESNQPQHF

V gene: TRBV21-1
J gene: TRBJ2-7
D gene: -
clone size: -
CDR3 DNA: TGTGCCAGCAGCAAAGTGGCGGGACTAGCGGTCTCCTACGAGCAGTACTTC
CDR3 protein: CASSKVAGLAVSYEQYF

V gene: TRBV27
J gene: TRBJ2-3
D gene: TRBD2
clone size: -
CDR3 DNA: TGTGCCAGCAGTCTATTAGCGGGAGGGGGAACAGATACGCAGTATTTT
CDR3 protein: CASSLLAGGGTDTQYF